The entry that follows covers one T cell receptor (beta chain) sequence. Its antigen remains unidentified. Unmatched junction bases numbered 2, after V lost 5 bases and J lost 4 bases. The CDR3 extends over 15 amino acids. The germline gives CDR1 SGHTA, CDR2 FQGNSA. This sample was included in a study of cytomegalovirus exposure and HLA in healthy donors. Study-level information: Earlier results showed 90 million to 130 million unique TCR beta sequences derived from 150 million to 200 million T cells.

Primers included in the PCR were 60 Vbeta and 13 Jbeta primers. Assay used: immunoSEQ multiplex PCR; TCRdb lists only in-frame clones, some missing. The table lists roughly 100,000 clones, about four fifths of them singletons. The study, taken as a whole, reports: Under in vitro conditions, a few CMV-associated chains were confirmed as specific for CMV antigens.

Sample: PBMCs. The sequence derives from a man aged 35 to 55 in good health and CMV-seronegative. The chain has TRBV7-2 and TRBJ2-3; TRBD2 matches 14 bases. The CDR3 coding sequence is TGTGCCAGCAGCAGGACTAGCGGGAGGCCAGATACGCAGTATTTT. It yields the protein CASSRTSGRPDTQYF.